The entry below gives a single T cell receptor (beta chain) sequence along with its context. This record belongs to a study of T cell responses to AZD1222 COVID-19 vaccine. The CDR3 has 16 amino acids. Trimming removed 0 bases at V and 4 bases at J, with 12 bases between. The V gene's germline CDR1 is ENHRY and CDR2 SYGVKD. Measured with immunoSEQ multiplex PCR; TCRdb has only the in-frame clones, and not every one. Of 200,000 or so clones listed, about nine tenths were seen once; the top ten hold around 2.9%. The receptor was derived from an adult in good health. The rearrangement joins TRBV10-3 to TRBJ2-2; D is perhaps TRBD1 (6 bases). The sequences come from peripheral blood, collected on day 0 of MenACWY control vaccination. CDR3 in amino acids: CAISESDRLRTGELFF. CDR3 nucleotide sequence: TGTGCCATCAGTGAGTCCGACAGGTTACGCACCGGGGAGCTGTTTTTT.